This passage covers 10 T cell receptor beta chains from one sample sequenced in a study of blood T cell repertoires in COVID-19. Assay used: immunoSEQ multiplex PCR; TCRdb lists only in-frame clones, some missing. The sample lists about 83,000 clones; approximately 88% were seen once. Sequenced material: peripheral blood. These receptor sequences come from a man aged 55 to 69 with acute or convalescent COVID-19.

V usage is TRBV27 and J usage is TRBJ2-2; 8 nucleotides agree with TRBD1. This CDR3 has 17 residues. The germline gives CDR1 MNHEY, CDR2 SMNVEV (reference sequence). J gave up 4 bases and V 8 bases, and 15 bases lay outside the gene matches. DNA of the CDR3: TGTGCCAGCTATAAAGCGGCAGGGGGCGAGGTCACCGGGGAGCTGTTTTTT. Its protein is CASYKAAGGEVTGELFF.

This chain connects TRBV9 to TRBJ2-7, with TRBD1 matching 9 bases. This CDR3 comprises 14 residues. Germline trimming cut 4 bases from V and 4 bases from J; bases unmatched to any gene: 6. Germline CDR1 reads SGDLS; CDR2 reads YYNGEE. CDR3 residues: CASSLRTGDYEQYF. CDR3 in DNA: TGTGCCAGCAGCCTACGGACAGGGGATTACGAGCAGTACTTC. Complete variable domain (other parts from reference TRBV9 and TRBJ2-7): DSGVTQTPKHLITATGQRVTLRCSPRSGDLSVYWYQQSLDQGLQFLIQYYNGEERAKGNILERFSAQQFPDLHSELNLSSLELGDSALYFCASSLRTGDYEQYFGPGTRLTVT.

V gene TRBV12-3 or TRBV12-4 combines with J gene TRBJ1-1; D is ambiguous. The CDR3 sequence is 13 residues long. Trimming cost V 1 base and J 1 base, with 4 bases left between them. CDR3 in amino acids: CASSLVRNTEAFF. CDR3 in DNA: TGTGCCAGCAGTTTAGTCCGGAACACTGAAGCTTTCTTT.

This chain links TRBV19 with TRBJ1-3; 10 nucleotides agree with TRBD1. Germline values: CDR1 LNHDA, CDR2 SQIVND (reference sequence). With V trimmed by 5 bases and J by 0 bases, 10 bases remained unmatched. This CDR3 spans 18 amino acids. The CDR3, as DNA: TGTGCCAGTAGTTCATGGGGACAGGGGACTGTCTCTGGAAACACCATATATTTT. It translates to CASSSWGQGTVSGNTIYF.

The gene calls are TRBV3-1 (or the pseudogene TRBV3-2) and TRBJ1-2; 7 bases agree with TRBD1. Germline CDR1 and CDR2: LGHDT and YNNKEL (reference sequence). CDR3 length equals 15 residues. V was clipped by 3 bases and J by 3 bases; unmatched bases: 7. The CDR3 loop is CASSQTGTVDYGYTF. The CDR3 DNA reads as TGTGCCAGCAGCCAGACCGGGACAGTCGACTATGGCTACACCTTC.

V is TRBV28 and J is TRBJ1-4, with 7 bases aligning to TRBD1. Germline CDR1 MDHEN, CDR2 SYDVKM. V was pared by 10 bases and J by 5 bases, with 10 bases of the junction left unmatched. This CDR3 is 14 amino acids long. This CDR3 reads CATLSGTVNEKLFF. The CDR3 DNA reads TGTGCCACCCTCTCCGGGACAGTAAATGAAAAACTGTTTTTT.

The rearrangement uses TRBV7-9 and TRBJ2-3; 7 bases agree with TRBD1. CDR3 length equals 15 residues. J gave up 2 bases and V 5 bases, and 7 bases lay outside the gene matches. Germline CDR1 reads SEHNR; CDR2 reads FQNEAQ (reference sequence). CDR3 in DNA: TGTGCCAGCAGCCGATGGGGACAGTTCACAGATACGCAGTATTTT. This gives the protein CASSRWGQFTDTQYF.

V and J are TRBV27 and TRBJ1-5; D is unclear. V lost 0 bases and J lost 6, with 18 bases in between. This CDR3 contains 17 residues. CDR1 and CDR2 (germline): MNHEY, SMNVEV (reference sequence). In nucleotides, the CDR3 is TGTGCCAGCAGTTTATCTACTCTTTCGGCCGGCGGTCAGCCCCAGCATTTT. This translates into CASSLSTLSAGGQPQHF.

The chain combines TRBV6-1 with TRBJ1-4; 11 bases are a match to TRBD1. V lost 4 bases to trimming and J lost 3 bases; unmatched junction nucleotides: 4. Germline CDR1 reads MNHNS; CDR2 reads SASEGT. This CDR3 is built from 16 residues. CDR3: CASSGRTGGSNEKLFF. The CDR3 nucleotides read TGTGCCAGCAGTGGGCGGACAGGGGGCTCTAATGAAAAACTGTTTTTT.

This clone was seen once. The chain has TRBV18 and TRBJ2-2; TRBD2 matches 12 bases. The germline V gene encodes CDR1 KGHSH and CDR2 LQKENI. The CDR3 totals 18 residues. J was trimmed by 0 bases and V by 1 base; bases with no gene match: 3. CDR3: CASSPQTSGGTNTGELFF. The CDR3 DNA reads TGTGCCAGCTCACCACAGACTAGCGGGGGCACGAACACCGGGGAGCTGTTTTTT.